These T cell receptor beta chains were read from a single sample in a study of blood T cell repertoires in COVID-19. Clones were sequenced by immunoSEQ multiplex PCR, and TCRdb holds only the in-frame ones, with some missing. Of more than 110,000 clones in the sample, around 80% were seen once. The sequenced material came from PBMCs or T cells enriched from blood (not recorded which). All receptors come from a young woman who had been exposed to COVID-19. CDR3s include the opening cysteine and the closing phenylalanine or tryptophan. The D gene is left open where the match is weak. Not all rows give a size; the values are once, few, many and, for expanded clones, a class.

clone_size j_call v_call d_call cdr3_length cdr3_nt cdr3_aa
- TRBJ1-6 TRBV7-2 - 15 TGTGCCAGCAGCTCAGTGGTGACAGCTAATTCACCCCTCCACTTT CASSSVVTANSPLHF
- TRBJ1-1 TRBV12-3/TRBV12-4 - 12 TGTGCCAGCAGTGGGCCGCGACGCCAAGCTTTCTTT CASSGPRRQAFF
- TRBJ2-4 TRBV24-1 - 13 TGTGCCGCCCACGACAGAGCCAAAAACATTCAGTACTTC CAAHDRAKNIQYF
- TRBJ2-7 TRBV5-6 TRBD2 14 TGTGCCAGCAGCTTGGGACTAGCCAACAACGAGCAGTACTTC CASSLGLANNEQYF
once TRBJ1-1 TRBV29-1 TRBD1 13 TGCAGCGTGCGACAGGGTGGGAACACTGAAGCTTTCTTT CSVRQGGNTEAFF
- TRBJ1-1 TRBV30 - 13 TGTGCCTGGAGGAGGGGGGGAAGCACTGAAGCTTTCTTT CAWRRGGSTEAFF
- TRBJ2-4 TRBV6-1 - 13 TGTGCCAGCAGTGAAAACACAAGAAACATTCAGTACTTC CASSENTRNIQYF
- TRBJ1-2 TRBV6-1 TRBD1 16 TGTGCCAGCAGTGAAACCTCCCAGGGGGCTGGGCGAGGCTACACCTTC CASSETSQGAGRGYTF
- TRBJ2-7 TRBV28 - 15 TGTGCCAGCAGTCCCCACTTGGGGAGACCCTACGAGCAGTACTTC CASSPHLGRPYEQYF
- TRBJ2-1 TRBV5-5 - 12 TGTGCCAGCAGCCAGAGGTCAGTTATACAGTTCTTC CASSQRSVIQFF
- TRBJ1-1 TRBV30 TRBD1 13 TGTGCCTTGGGCCGAACAGGGGGAACTGAAGCTTTCTTT CALGRTGGTEAFF
- TRBJ1-6 TRBV6-2/TRBV6-3 - 12 TGTGCCAGCAGTTACTCCGTATCACCCCTCCACTTT CASSYSVSPLHF
once TRBJ2-7 TRBV4-1 TRBD2 16 TGCGCCAGCAGCCAAGATTTTAGCGGGAGGGCCCACGAGCAGTACTTC CASSQDFSGRAHEQYF
- TRBJ2-1 TRBV11-2 TRBD2 15 TGTGCCAGCAGCCCCGGACTAGCGGGCTACAATGAGCAGTTCTTC CASSPGLAGYNEQFF
- TRBJ2-7 TRBV12-3/TRBV12-4 - 13 TGTGCCAGCACCCCAGCAGGGGCCTACGAGCAGTACTTC CASTPAGAYEQYF
once TRBJ1-4 TRBV5-1 - 15 TGCGCCAGCAGCTTGGTGCCAGGTACAATCGGAAAACTGTTTTTT CASSLVPGTIGKLFF
- TRBJ1-1 TRBV9 - 15 TGTGCCAGCAGCGTAGAAGGGAGAGGAAACACTGAAGCTTTCTTT CASSVEGRGNTEAFF
- TRBJ2-7 TRBV5-5 TRBD2 17 TGTGCCAGCAGCTTGTTGCAAGCGGGAGGCCGCTCCTACGAGCAGTACTTC CASSLLQAGGRSYEQYF
many TRBJ2-1 TRBV9 TRBD2 20 TGTGCCAGCAGCCCTTCATTGCTCGGGTGGACTAGCGGCCGGGACAATGAGCAGTTCTTC CASSPSLLGWTSGRDNEQFF
- TRBJ1-3 TRBV4-2 - 17 TGTGCCAGCAGCCAAGGGCTTCCCAGAATGAGGGGAAACACCATATATTTT CASSQGLPRMRGNTIYF
- TRBJ1-5 TRBV15 - 13 TGTGCCACCAGCAGTCTAGGGGGTCAACCCCAGCATTTT CATSSLGGQPQHF
- TRBJ1-2 TRBV3-1/TRBV3-2 TRBD1 17 TGTGCCAGCAGCCAGGGCCGGACAGGGGGCTTAAACTATGGCTACACCTTC CASSQGRTGGLNYGYTF
few TRBJ2-1 TRBV11-2 TRBD2 17 TGTGCCAGCAGCGGTCGGACTAGCGGGCTCTCCTACAATGAGCAGTTCTTC CASSGRTSGLSYNEQFF
few TRBJ2-1 TRBV3-1/TRBV3-2 TRBD2 16 TGTGCCAGCAGCCACAGAAGCGGGAGTGCGAAAAATGAGCAGTTCTTC CASSHRSGSAKNEQFF
- TRBJ2-2 TRBV7-2 - 16 TGTGCCAGCAGCCAAATGGACAGAACGAACACCGGGGAGCTGTTTTTT CASSQMDRTNTGELFF
- TRBJ1-1 TRBV3-1/TRBV3-2 - 12 TGTGCCAGCAGCAATCGTGGGCCTGAAGCTTTCTTT CASSNRGPEAFF
- TRBJ1-2 TRBV5-8 - 13 TGTGCCAGCAGCTTGGGGTACTTCCATGGCTACACCTTC CASSLGYFHGYTF
few TRBJ1-1 TRBV6-6 - 14 TGTGCCAGCAGTTACGACCAGGGGAACACTGAAGCTTTCTTT CASSYDQGNTEAFF
- TRBJ1-1 TRBV7-8 - 13 TGTGCCAGCAGCTTCACGAGGAACACTGAAGCTTTCTTT CASSFTRNTEAFF
once TRBJ2-1 TRBV4-1 TRBD2 16 TGCGCCAGCAGCCAACTCAACCGCGGGGGAACCAATGAGCAGTTCTTC CASSQLNRGGTNEQFF
- TRBJ2-5 TRBV18 - 16 TGTGCCAGCTCACCACGGGCCCCTACGAACCAAGAGACCCAGTACTTC CASSPRAPTNQETQYF
- TRBJ1-3 TRBV21-1 - 15 TGTGCCAGCAGCAAAGACAGGGTGTCAGGAAACACCATATATTTT CASSKDRVSGNTIYF
- TRBJ2-2 TRBV28 TRBD1 16 TGTGCCAGCAGCCTACTCCAGGGGGCCTTCACCGGGGAGCTGTTTTTT CASSLLQGAFTGELFF
- TRBJ1-2 TRBV7-9 - 13 TGTGCCAGCAGCTTAGGGCAGAACTATGGCTACACCTTC CASSLGQNYGYTF
- TRBJ2-3 TRBV7-2 TRBD2 18 TGTGCCAGCAGCTCCTTACTAGCGGGACGCCTCCCTGGGGATACGCAGTATTTT CASSSLLAGRLPGDTQYF
once TRBJ1-5 TRBV28 TRBD1 16 TGTGCCAGCAGTTCCGGACAGGGTGGCAGGTATCAGCCCCAGCATTTT CASSSGQGGRYQPQHF
- TRBJ2-5 TRBV7-3 - 21 TGTGCCAGCAGCTTAGGACCCGGAGGGGAACTGAGCGGGCCATACCAAGAGACCCAGTACTTC CASSLGPGGELSGPYQETQYF
- TRBJ2-5 TRBV11-2 TRBD2 15 TGTGCCAGCAGCTCAGCAGGGACTAGCAGGGAGACCCAGTACTTC CASSSAGTSRETQYF
- TRBJ1-5 TRBV2 - 14 TGTGCCAGCAGGGACTCCCTCGGCAATCAGCCCCAGCATTTT CASRDSLGNQPQHF
- TRBJ1-4 TRBV7-9 - 15 TGTGCCAGCAGCCCAACAGGCATCAGTAATGAAAAACTGTTTTTT CASSPTGISNEKLFF
- TRBJ2-5 TRBV2 TRBD1 15 TGTGCCAGCAGTGAAATACAGGGGACCCAAGAGACCCAGTACTTC CASSEIQGTQETQYF
once TRBJ2-7 TRBV2 - 16 TGTGCCAGCAGTGAAGGTCTAAGCAGGGGTACCTACGAGCAGTACTTC CASSEGLSRGTYEQYF
- TRBJ1-2 TRBV19 - 14 TGTGCCAGTAGTACCCAAGGGGCGAACTATGGCTACACCTTC CASSTQGANYGYTF
once TRBJ1-2 TRBV7-9 - 15 TGTGCCAGCAGCTTAGAACAGGCACCCGTTTATGGCTACACCTTC CASSLEQAPVYGYTF
- TRBJ1-4 TRBV11-2 TRBD1 19 TGTGCCAGCAGCTTAGATAGCAACAGGGGCTTCCACCATAATGAAAAACTGTTTTTT CASSLDSNRGFHHNEKLFF
many TRBJ2-3 TRBV4-1 - 15 TGCGCCAGCAGCCAAGATAACAGCTACACAGATACGCAGTATTTT CASSQDNSYTDTQYF
- TRBJ2-7 TRBV5-1 - 12 TGCGCCAGCAGCTTTGGCAGCTACGAGCAGTACTTC CASSFGSYEQYF
- TRBJ1-5 TRBV28 - 15 TGTGCCAGCAGTTTGGCCTATTCAGGGGAACAGCCCCAGCATTTT CASSLAYSGEQPQHF
- TRBJ1-6 TRBV27 - 16 TGTGCCAGCAGTTTATTGATGGGAGCGAATAATTCACCCCTCCACTTT CASSLLMGANNSPLHF
once TRBJ2-1 TRBV18 - 13 TGTGCCAGCTCACCGCAGGGTCATAATGAGCAGTTCTTC CASSPQGHNEQFF
once TRBJ1-5 TRBV6-1 - 16 TGTGCCAGCAGTGCCCTGGGACTGAATAGCAATCAGCCCCAGCATTTT CASSALGLNSNQPQHF
- TRBJ2-5 TRBV12-3/TRBV12-4 TRBD2 13 TGTGCCAGCAGTGGGACTAGCGGAGAGACCCAGTACTTC CASSGTSGETQYF
- TRBJ2-2 TRBV10-2 - 15 TGCGCCAGCAGTGACACATCTCCTAACACCGGGGAGCTGTTTTTT CASSDTSPNTGELFF